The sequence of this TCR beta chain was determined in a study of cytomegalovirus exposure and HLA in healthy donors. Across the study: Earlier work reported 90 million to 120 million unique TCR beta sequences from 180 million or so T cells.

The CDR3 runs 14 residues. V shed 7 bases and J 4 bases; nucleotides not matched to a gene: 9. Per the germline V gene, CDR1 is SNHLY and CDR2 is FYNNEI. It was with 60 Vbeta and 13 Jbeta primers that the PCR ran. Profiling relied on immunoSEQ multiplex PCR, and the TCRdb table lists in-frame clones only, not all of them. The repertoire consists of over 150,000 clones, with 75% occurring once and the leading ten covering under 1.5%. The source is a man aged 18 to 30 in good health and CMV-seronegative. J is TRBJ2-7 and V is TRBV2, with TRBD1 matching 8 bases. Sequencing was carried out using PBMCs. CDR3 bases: TGTGCCAGCACCGATGAGCAGGGGGCTTACGAGCAGTACTTC. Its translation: CASTDEQGAYEQYF.